This section outlines one T cell receptor (beta chain) sequence together with its context. Methods used by the authors: Estimation of nucleated cell counts relied on the amplification of reference gene primers. Some clones are missing from TCRdb's copy, which holds only in-frame ones; the method was immunoSEQ multiplex PCR. V and J calls and clone size are those listed in that table; D and trimming were worked out from the DNA. The table lists around 200,000 clones, more than 60% of them singletons. This entry belongs to a study of blood T cell repertoires in COVID-19. Study background: COVID-19 samples from acute and convalescent phases originated in the United States, Italy and Spain.

The TCR sequence derives from a woman aged 50 to 60 with acute or convalescent COVID-19. Sequenced material: peripheral blood.

The CDR3 protein is CASSPYRSGTSYEQYF. The CDR3 DNA follows: TGTGCCAGCAGCCCATACCGTAGCGGGACTTCCTACGAGCAGTACTTC. This chain connects TRBV11-2 to TRBJ2-7; 8 bases are shared with TRBD2. CDR3 length: 16 residues. From germline, CDR1 is SGHAT and CDR2 FQNNGV. V shed 5 bases, J shed 1 base, and the junction held 10 bases outside the gene matches.